The next 5 T cell receptor beta chains were all read from a single sample in a study of OX40 agonist ivuxolimab in advanced cancers. Profiled with immunoSEQ multiplex PCR; TCRdb holds only in-frame clones, not every one. The repertoire has 60,000 to 100,000 clones, under 85% of them found once; the top ten carry roughly 0.48%. The sequencing used CD4+ or CD8+ T cells sorted from blood, collected in a trial of the OX40 agonist ivuxolimab. These receptors all stem from an adult with an advanced solid tumor such as melanoma, head and neck, liver or kidney cancer.

The genes are TRBV28 and TRBJ1-2; 9 nucleotides agree with TRBD1. CDR1 and CDR2 from the germline V gene are MDHEN and SYDVKM. The trim removed 5 bases at V and 0 bases at J, leaving 10 bases unmatched. The CDR3 contains 17 residues. CDR3 sequence: CASSTPGTGFSNYGYTF. The CDR3 DNA reads TGTGCCAGCAGTACACCCGGGACAGGGTTTTCTAACTATGGCTACACCTTC.

The chain couples TRBV4-1 to TRBJ1-2; the D gene is possibly TRBD1 (6 bases). This CDR3 region has 14 residues. Trimming shortened V by 5 bases and J by 7 bases, and 17 bases separated the two germline ends. Germline values: CDR1 MGHRA, CDR2 YSYEKL. For the CDR3, the DNA is TGCGCCAGCAGCTCCGAGACAGGAAGGATTGGCTACACCTTC. Its protein is CASSSETGRIGYTF.

The CDR3 is CASSNRQGYQPQHF. DNA for the CDR3: TGTGCCAGCAGCAACCGACAGGGATATCAGCCCCAGCATTTT. The V gene is TRBV7-2, the J gene TRBJ1-5, with 7 bases that match TRBD1. Germline loops: CDR1 SGHTA, CDR2 FQGNSA. V dropped 5 bases and J dropped 5; count of bases not matched to a gene: 6. There are 14 residues in the CDR3.

V is TRBV7-2 and J is TRBJ2-2; D perhaps matches TRBD1 (6 bases). V was shortened by 5 bases and J by 2 bases, with 12 bases between the two germline ends. There are 15 residues in the CDR3. Germline V lookup: CDR1 SGHTA, CDR2 FQGNSA. The CDR3 sequence: CASSGTRGNTGELFF. The CDR3 DNA is TGTGCCAGCAGCGGGACAAGGGGCAACACCGGGGAGCTGTTTTTT.

The chain joins TRBV4-3 to TRBJ2-2, with 7 positions matching TRBD1. The CDR3 spans 16 residues. V was pared by 3 bases and J by 0 bases, with 4 bases of the junction left unmatched. The germline gives CDR1 LGHNA, CDR2 YSLEER. CDR3 sequence (DNA): TGCGCCAGCAGCCACAGAGGGGGCCCGAACACCGGGGAGCTGTTTTTT. This sequence encodes CASSHRGGPNTGELFF.